This entry describes one TCR beta chain. Its specificity is not known. These data come from a study of T cells after yellow fever vaccination. UMIs were added to TCR cDNA along with a universal primer site when it was made by 5'RACE template switching. TCRdb called the 5' RACE reads again in MiXCR, with one record for every CDR3 protein. The repertoire has nearly 550,000 distinct CDR3 sequences, less than 20% of them found once; the top ten carry roughly an eighth. Study results and caveats: Relatively few clonotypes were ones that appeared in both CD4 and CD8 compartments.

This receptor was obtained from a man between 25 and 39 years old who received the YFV17D yellow fever vaccine. This sample comprised PBMCs, obtained 15 days after the yellow fever booster vaccination.

CDR3 in amino acids: CASSLSGGTEKLFF. CDR3 DNA: TGTGCCAGCAGCTTAAGCGGGGGAACCGAAAAACTGTTTTTT. V gene TRBV7-2 combines with J gene TRBJ1-4; a weak D match, TRBD1 (5 bases). CDR3 size: 14 residues. The germline V and J ends were trimmed by 2 bases and 8 bases, with 12 bases remaining between them. Germline V lookup: CDR1 SGHTA, CDR2 FQGNSA.